The 31 T cell receptor beta chains given below trace back to one sample, sequenced in a study of T cells expressing NK-cell markers (TCRdb year 2020). The receptor library was made with 5' RACE. Sequencing used an Illumina HiSeq 2000. TCRdb reanalyzed the reads, keeping one entry per CDR3 protein sequence and omitting DNA. The table kept for this sample lists some 450,000 distinct CDR3 sequences. The ten top clones hold approximately 7% of the sample. Sequencing was performed on blood T cells: a sorted CD56 or NKG2C T cell subset, CD4+ or CD8+ T cells, or bulk PBMC T cells (not recorded which). Every receptor here comes from a woman between 18 and 69 years old in good health.

The gene calls are TRBV7-6 and TRBJ2-1; there is no DNA to check the TCRdb D call of TRBD2. Per germline, CDR1 SGHVS and CDR2 FNYEAQ. This CDR3 has 13 amino acids. The CDR3 loop reads CASSPLGPNEQFF. Full variable domain (missing parts from reference TRBV7-6 and TRBJ2-1): GAGVSQSPRYKVTKRGQDVALRCDPISGHVSLYWYRQALGQGPEFLTYFNYEAQQDKSGLPNDRFSAERPEGSISTLTIQRTEQRDSAMYRCASSPLGPNEQFFGPGTRLTVL.

The chain recombines TRBV9 with TRBJ1-5; the D call of TRBD1 rests on TCRdb alone, since no DNA is present to check it. The CDR3 contains 14 residues. Germline V gene lookup returns CDR1 SGDLS and CDR2 YYNGEE. This CDR3 reads CASSAGQGGQPQHF.

This chain connects TRBV10-3 to TRBJ2-5. From germline, CDR1 is ENHRY and CDR2 SYGVKD. The CDR3 runs to 14 residues. CDR3 residues: CAISEPLTQETQYF.

The rearrangement uses TRBV29-1 and TRBJ2-1. CDR3 length: 14 amino acids. Germline V gene data show CDR1 as SQVTM and CDR2 as ANQGSEA. The CDR3 protein is CSVEENISYNEQFF.

The chain couples TRBV9 to TRBJ2-5; TCRdb proposes TRBD1, but this gene call is untestable without DNA. CDR1 SGDLS and CDR2 YYNGEE come from the germline V gene. The CDR3 consists of 15 residues. The CDR3 here is CASSVAGQTRETQYF.

The J gene is TRBJ1-3, the V gene TRBV15. CDR1 LNHNV and CDR2 YYDKDF come from the germline V gene (reference sequence). This CDR3 contains 16 residues. This CDR3 is CATSRDRRLGGNTIYF.

The V gene is TRBV4-3, the J gene TRBJ2-5. The CDR3 runs to 14 residues. Germline-derived CDR1 and CDR2 are LGHNA and YSLEER. The CDR3 loop is CASSQEFPVGTQYF.

J is TRBJ1-5 and V is TRBV20-1; the D call of TRBD1 rests on TCRdb alone, since no DNA is present to check it. Germline V gene sequence: CDR1 DFQATT, CDR2 SNEGSKA (reference sequence). The CDR3 is 13 amino acids. CDR3 sequence: CSARTGFAQPQHF.

The rearrangement uses TRBV29-1 and TRBJ1-4. Germline values: CDR1 SQVTM, CDR2 ANQGSEA. The CDR3 sequence is 11 residues long. The chain's CDR3 is CSVRAAEKLFF.

The V and J genes are TRBV7-9 and TRBJ1-3. Germline V gives CDR1 SEHNR, CDR2 FQNEAQ (reference sequence). The CDR3 sequence is 15 residues long. The CDR3 protein is CASSLAEAGGNTIYF.

J is TRBJ2-5 and V is TRBV5-1; without DNA, the TCRdb call of TRBD2 cannot be checked. The CDR3 sequence is 15 residues long. Germline lookup yields CDR1 SGHRS and CDR2 YFSETQ. CDR3 amino acids: CASSRASGIEETQYF.

The J gene is TRBJ2-2, the V gene TRBV12-3 or TRBV12-4. There are 15 residues in the CDR3. The CDR3 protein is CASSPLQRTTGELFF.

The V and J genes are TRBV24-1 and TRBJ2-4; TCRdb's assignment of TRBD1 cannot be checked, as there is no DNA. Germline CDR1 KGHDR, CDR2 SFDVKD. The CDR3 covers 14 residues. The CDR3 reads CATGDTGTGNIQYF.

V usage is TRBV5-5 and J usage is TRBJ2-7; the D call from TCRdb, TRBD2, cannot be confirmed without DNA. Germline CDR1 reads SGHKS; CDR2 reads YYEKEE (reference sequence). The CDR3 runs to 13 residues. The CDR3 region is CASNGGRAWRQYF.

The gene calls are TRBV7-2 and TRBJ1-2; TCRdb proposes TRBD1, but this gene call is untestable without DNA. Germline values: CDR1 SGHTA, CDR2 FQGNSA. This CDR3 has 12 amino acids. The chain's CDR3 is CASSSNRDGYTF.

The chain uses TRBV12-3 or TRBV12-4 and TRBJ2-3; TCRdb outputs TRBD2, but without DNA this stays unchecked. The CDR3 totals 16 residues. The CDR3 protein is CASAPGLAGPGGTQYF.

The rearrangement uses TRBV5-6 and TRBJ2-7; TCRdb's D call, TRBD2, is unchecked because there is no DNA. The CDR3 is 13 amino acids. Germline CDR1 and CDR2: SGHDT and YYEEEE. The CDR3 sequence: CASREVNSYEQYF.

The rearrangement uses TRBV6-6 and TRBJ2-1; the D call from TCRdb, TRBD1, cannot be confirmed without DNA. This CDR3 region has 12 residues. Germline V lookup: CDR1 MNHNY, CDR2 SVGAGI (reference sequence). The CDR3 sequence is CASSYSGEEQFF.

The rearrangement joins TRBV10-3 to TRBJ2-3; TCRdb's D call of TRBD1 is untestable without DNA. Germline CDR1 reads ENHRY; CDR2 reads SYGVKD. The CDR3 is 14 residues long. CDR3 sequence: CAISEETVGWAQYF.

V is TRBV5-4 and J is TRBJ2-2. The germline CDR1 and CDR2 sequences are SGHNT and YYREEE (reference sequence). The CDR3 extends over 18 amino acids. The CDR3: CASSLEPSIMANTGELFF.

The CDR3 region is CASSANPYNEQFF. The chain joins TRBV7-3 to TRBJ2-1. CDR3 length equals 13 residues. Germline CDR1 SGHTA, CDR2 FQGTGA.

The CDR3 sequence is CASSLVWIAGYNEQFF. The J gene is TRBJ2-1, the V gene TRBV7-2; TCRdb returns TRBD2, unconfirmable since there is no DNA. The germline V gene encodes CDR1 SGHTA and CDR2 FQGNSA. There are 16 residues in the CDR3.

The chain uses TRBV24-1 and TRBJ2-3. In germline, CDR1 is KGHDR, CDR2 SFDVKD. The length of the CDR3 is 16 residues. CDR3 sequence: CATSEATRQRGDTQYF.

The chain recombines TRBV6-2 or TRBV6-3 with TRBJ2-1; without DNA, the TCRdb call of TRBD2 cannot be checked. The germline V gene encodes CDR1 MNHEY and CDR2 SVGEGT. The CDR3 spans 14 residues. This CDR3 reads CASNIAGGGNEQFF.

V is TRBV29-1 and J is TRBJ2-1; TCRdb's D call, TRBD1, is unchecked because there is no DNA. This CDR3 region has 12 residues. From germline, CDR1 is SQVTM and CDR2 ANQGSEA. CDR3 sequence: CSVDRGSDEQFF.

CDR3 protein: CASSFPYSRDQPQHF. The V gene is TRBV28, the J gene TRBJ1-5. The germline CDR1 and CDR2 sequences are MDHEN and SYDVKM. The CDR3 is 15 residues long.

V and J are TRBV7-2 and TRBJ2-1. This CDR3 is built from 14 residues. In germline, CDR1 is SGHTA, CDR2 FQGNSA. The CDR3 here is CASSFATEHNEQFF.

V gene TRBV7-3 combines with J gene TRBJ2-2; TCRdb names TRBD1, which stays unverified in the absence of DNA. Germline CDR1 and CDR2: SGHTA and FQGTGA. The CDR3 covers 14 residues. CDR3 sequence reads: CASSFKTPGGELFF. Looking up the rest from reference TRBV7-3 and TRBJ2-2 gives the full variable domain: GAGVSQTPSNKVTEKGKYVELRCDPISGHTALYWYRQSLGQGPEFLIYFQGTGAADDSGLPNDRFFAVRPEGSVSTLKIQRTERGDSAVYLCASSFKTPGGELFFGEGSRLTVL.

The rearrangement uses TRBV30 and TRBJ1-5; TCRdb names TRBD1, which stays unverified in the absence of DNA. The CDR3 covers 13 residues. CDR1 GTSNPN and CDR2 SVGIG come from the germline V gene (reference sequence). The CDR3 sequence: CAWMKGTGQPQHF.

This sequence joins TRBV14 and TRBJ2-2; TCRdb reports TRBD1, a call that lacks DNA to check it against. The germline V gene encodes CDR1 SGHDN and CDR2 FVKESK. The CDR3 totals 16 residues. The CDR3 loop reads CASSPQGRGNTGELFF.

This chain links TRBV7-9 with TRBJ2-7; the TCRdb D gene call, TRBD1, has no DNA to confirm it. Germline CDR1 reads SEHNR; CDR2 reads FQNEAQ (reference sequence). The CDR3 loop spans 16 amino acids. The CDR3 sequence: CASSLVLGEKGNEQYF.